This T cell receptor (beta chain) derives from a study of T cell clonotyping in hematopoietic cell transplantation. Study-wide results and caveats: At the given depth, recipient repertoires were over 95% de novo clonotypes. Cells were unsorted, so CD4 and CD8 contributions were not separated.

Profiled with immunoSEQ multiplex PCR; TCRdb holds only in-frame clones, not every one. Here the sample spans 25,000 to 30,000 clones, more than 70% being singletons. The count of this clone is one. Its antigen is as yet unknown. Time point of the sample: recipient sample about 28 days before transplant, after cytoreduction. The CDR3 length is 18 residues. Trimming left V 3 bases short and J 4 bases short, with 23 bases between. Germline lookup yields CDR1 MNHNS and CDR2 SASEGT. Sequencing used peripheral blood mononuclear cells, obtained before stem cell transplant. The TCR comes from a man aged 35 to 55 with acute myeloid leukemia. Some clones in this sample may be carry-over from other donors' samples. The V and J genes are TRBV6-1 and TRBJ2-3; D might be TRBD1 or TRBD2, each matching 6 bases. For the CDR3, the DNA is TGTGCCAGCAGTGAGGTCGGGGGCGGGCTGGGTTTTGCAGATACGCAGTATTTT. Its protein product is CASSEVGGGLGFADTQYF.